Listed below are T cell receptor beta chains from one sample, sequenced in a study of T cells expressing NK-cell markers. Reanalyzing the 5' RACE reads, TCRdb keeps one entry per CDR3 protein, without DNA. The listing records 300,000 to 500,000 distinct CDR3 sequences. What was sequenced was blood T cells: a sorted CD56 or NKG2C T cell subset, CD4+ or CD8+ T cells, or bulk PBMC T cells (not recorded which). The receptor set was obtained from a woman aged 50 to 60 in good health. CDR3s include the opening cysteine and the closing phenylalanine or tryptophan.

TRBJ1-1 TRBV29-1 CSVLQGVGTEAFF
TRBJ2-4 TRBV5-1 CASSLRALIEQGRNIQYF
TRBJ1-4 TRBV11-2 CASSSRDRLNEKLFF
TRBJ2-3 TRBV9 CASSVELASDTQYF
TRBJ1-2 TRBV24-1 CATSGSGRDSHGYTF
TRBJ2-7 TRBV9 CASSEGWEQYF
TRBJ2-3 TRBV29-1 CSVEEGIPDTQYF
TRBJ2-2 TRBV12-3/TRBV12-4 CASTRLAGASGELFF
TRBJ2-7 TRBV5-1 CASSTRGSPSEQYF
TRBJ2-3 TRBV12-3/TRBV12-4 CASSFSPARRNTQYF
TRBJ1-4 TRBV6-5 CASRSTGATNEKLFF
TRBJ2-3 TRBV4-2 CASSQPTTMGTDTQYF
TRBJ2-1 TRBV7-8 CASSFRSGNHNEQFF
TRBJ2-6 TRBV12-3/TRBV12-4 CASSSGYSGANVLTF
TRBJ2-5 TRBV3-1 CASSQFDETQYF
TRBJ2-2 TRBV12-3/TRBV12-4 CASSLARGHTGELFF
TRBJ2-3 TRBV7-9 CASSSPREADTQYF
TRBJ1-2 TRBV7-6 CASSPGTAQNYGYTF
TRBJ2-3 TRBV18 CASSPQAGGRTDTQYF
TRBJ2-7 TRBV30 CAWSSGPSYEQYF
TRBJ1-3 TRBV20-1 CSARDSGPNSGNTIYF
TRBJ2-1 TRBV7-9 CASSLGQKVSNEQFF
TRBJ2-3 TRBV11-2 CASSPVGRSLGDTQYF
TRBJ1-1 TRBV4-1 CASRAIGTSNTEAFF
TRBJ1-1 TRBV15 CATSGFRDTEAFF
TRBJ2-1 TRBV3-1 CASSQGGTGGFFF
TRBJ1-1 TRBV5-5 CASSSYEGRGTEAFF
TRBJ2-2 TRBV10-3 CAISASGTSGRWTGELFF
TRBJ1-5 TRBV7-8 CASSLEVGVIQPQHF
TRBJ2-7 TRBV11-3 CASSSYPGTSGRSRYEQYF
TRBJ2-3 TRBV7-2 CASSLDYSTDTQYF
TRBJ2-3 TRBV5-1 CASSSPAGGIQDTQYF
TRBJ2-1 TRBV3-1 CASSQRDRSYNEQFF
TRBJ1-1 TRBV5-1 CASSTSQIGNTEAFF
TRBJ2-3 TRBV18 CASSTPSNTQYF
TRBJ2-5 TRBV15 CATSRGGTTQETQYF
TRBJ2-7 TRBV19 CASSATGDSYEQYF
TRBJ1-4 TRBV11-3 CASSLGGRDNEKLFF
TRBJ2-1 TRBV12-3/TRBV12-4 CASKTGGTSNNEQFF
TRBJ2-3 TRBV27 CASSLSNKGTQYF
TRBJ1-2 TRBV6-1 CASTLYGTANYGYTF
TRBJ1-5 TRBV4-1 CASSQRGASNQPQHF
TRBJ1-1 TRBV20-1 CSAPPAGGRTEAFF
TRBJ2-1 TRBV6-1 CASSTRAENEQFF
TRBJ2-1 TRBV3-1 CASSQDSLSYNEQFF
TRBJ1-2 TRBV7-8 CASSSRGQLGGYTF
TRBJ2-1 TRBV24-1 CATSSSTYNEQFF
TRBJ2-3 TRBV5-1 CASSLGLVIDTQYF
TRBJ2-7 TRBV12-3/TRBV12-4 CASSLEHLWAGRDYEQYF
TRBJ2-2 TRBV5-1 CASSPRPGQGAAGELFF
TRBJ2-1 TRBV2 CATREGVSSYNEQFF
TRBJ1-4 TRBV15 CATSRERREKLFF
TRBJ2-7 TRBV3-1 CASSRAGSGDYEQYF
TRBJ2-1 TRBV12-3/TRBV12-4 CASSPLGDNEQFF